Sequencing of this T cell receptor (beta chain) was carried out in a study of blood T cell repertoires in COVID-19. Study at large: In each case, the material was cDNA or gDNA derived from T cells, B-cell-depleted T cells, or PBMCs.

Germline assignment: CDR1 LNHDA and CDR2 SQIVND (reference sequence). The CDR3 loop spans 17 amino acids. The V segment lost 6 bases and the J segment 1 base; nucleotides outside the gene matches: 10. Authors' methods: Amplification of reference gene primers was used by the study to estimate nucleated cell counts. The repertoire was sequenced with immunoSEQ multiplex PCR; TCRdb's copy has only in-frame clones and lacks some. V and J calls and clone size are given by that table; D and trimming were obtained from the DNA. The table shows more than 150,000 clones, with about nine tenths occurring only once. This clone was seen just once.

What was sequenced was peripheral blood. This clonotype was obtained from a woman in her 70s with acute or convalescent COVID-19. V is TRBV19 and J is TRBJ2-3; 10 nucleotides match TRBD1. Written as DNA, the CDR3 is TGTGCCAGTAGCAAAGCGGCTGGGACAGGGGGCACAGATACGCAGTATTTT. This encodes CASSKAAGTGGTDTQYF.